This T cell receptor beta chain was identified in a study of T-cell reconstitution after alpha-beta-depleted transplantation in children. Comment on this clonotype: The antigen is undetermined.

Preparation of the TCRbeta library was carried out with unique molecular identifiers. TCRdb passed the PCR reads through MiXCR, listing each CDR3 protein once. The data show some 300,000 distinct CDR3 sequences, with roughly 8.2% seen just once and about 9.3% held by the top ten. Notes on the study in general: Fresh T-cell production supplied most of the T-cell counts and diversity seen one year after transplant. Several patients had high TCRbeta diversity at day 60; it came from surviving recipient T cells and thymic progenitors. The origin of alpha-beta T cells about two months after transplant was reportedly several hundred expanded graft clones.

Germline lookup yields CDR1 SGHNT and CDR2 YENEEA. Trimming took off 5 bases at V and 5 bases at J, with 10 bases between the two ends. The CDR3 is made up of 13 amino acids. The TCR sequence derives from a female patient between 2 and 15 years old who had a stem cell transplant for Fanconi anemia, so the T cells may come from the graft donor. This specimen was peripheral blood, taken 360 days after TCRalphabeta/CD19-depleted stem cell transplant. The rearrangement uses TRBV11-3 and TRBJ2-1; D is ambiguous. The CDR3 region is CASSHPKHNEQFF. The CDR3 DNA is TGTGCCAGCAGCCACCCCAAGCACAATGAGCAGTTCTTC.